This T cell receptor (beta chain) was retrieved from a study of STAT3 mutations in large granular lymphocyte leukemia. Study at large: Over half of T-LGLL patients had one or more immunosuppressive regimens. Whole-study findings and limits: After therapy, about 35% of the 18 patients switched clonotypes, all new clones STAT3 wild type. Differing intervals and regimens complicate linking therapy response to clone burden. Every T-LGLL patient had at least one immunodominant TCRbeta clonotype. Clonal expansion was inferred from other time points because no sample existed at each clone's first appearance.

Assay used: immunoSEQ multiplex PCR; TCRdb lists only in-frame clones, some missing. This table has some 10,000 clones, 85% to 90% appearing once. Trimming removed 7 bases from V and 7 bases from J; junction bases left unmatched: 7. CDR1 is MNHNS and CDR2 is SASEGT in the germline V gene. The length of the CDR3 is 14 residues. As for this clone: Its antigen is still unknown.

Input material: peripheral blood mononuclear cells. The V gene is TRBV6-1, the J gene TRBJ1-6, with 7 bases aligning to TRBD1. The source of this sequence is a man between 60 and 75 years old with T-cell large granular lymphocyte leukemia. Some clones in this sample may be carry-over from other donors' samples. The CDR3 region is CASTVSQGNSPLHF. CDR3 bases: TGTGCCAGCACCGTTTCACAGGGGAATTCACCCCTCCACTTT.